This is a list of T cell receptor beta chains from one sample in a study of Graves' ophthalmopathy and Graves' hyperthyroidism. MiXCR, run by TCRdb on the multiplex PCR reads, gives a single entry per CDR3 protein. The data contain 900,000 to 1,200,000 distinct CDR3 sequences, 35% to 40% of them singletons. Sequencing was done on a sample of peripheral blood or thyroid tissue (not recorded which). The receptors shown here come from an adult man with Graves' hyperthyroidism. Both conserved end residues are part of each CDR3. The D gene is left open where the match is weak. Not all rows give a size; the values are once, few, many and, for expanded clones, a class.

abundance	j_gene	d_gene	len	v_gene	CDR3aa	CDR3nt
many	TRBJ2-5	-	19	TRBV2	CASSEARLPLTGYQETQYF	TGTGCCAGCAGTGAAGCGAGGCTTCCACTTACGGGATACCAAGAGACCCAGTACTTC
once	TRBJ2-7	TRBD1	15	TRBV7-9	CASSLARTGLSRQYF	TGTGCCAGCAGCTTGGCCCGGACAGGGCTCTCTAGGCAGTACTTC
few	TRBJ1-1	-	13	TRBV10-1	CASSEGEYTEAFF	TGCGCCAGCAGTGAGGGGGAGTACACTGAAGCTTTCTTT
-	TRBJ1-1	TRBD1	13	TRBV15	CATSRTGRTEAFF	TGTGCCACCAGCCGGACAGGGCGGACTGAAGCTTTCTTT
-	TRBJ1-2	-	16	TRBV10-2	CASSYPEDGLVYGYTF	TGTGCCAGCAGTTACCCGGAGGACGGGTTGGTCTATGGCTACACCTTC
many	TRBJ2-5	TRBD1	15	TRBV7-9	CASSPRTGSEKTQYF	TGTGCCAGCAGCCCACGGACAGGTAGCGAGAAGACCCAGTACTTC
many	TRBJ1-6	-	16	TRBV4-1	CASKISVGSTNSPLHF	TGCGCCAGCAAAATCTCGGTCGGGAGCACGAATTCACCCCTCCACTTT
-	TRBJ1-1	-	13	TRBV29-1	CSVDGQTNTEAFF	TGCAGCGTTGATGGCCAGACGAACACTGAAGCTTTCTTT
-	TRBJ2-5	-	12	TRBV2	CASARTVGTQYF	TGTGCCAGCGCGAGGACAGTCGGGACCCAGTACTTC
once	TRBJ2-7	-	11	TRBV28	CTSSSSYEQYF	TGTACCAGTTCTAGCTCCTACGAGCAGTACTTC
-	TRBJ1-5	-	18	TRBV19	CASSPDSKAGYSNQPQHF	TGTGCCAGTAGCCCGGACAGCAAAGCGGGGTATAGCAATCAGCCCCAGCATTTT
-	TRBJ1-6	-	12	TRBV7-9	CASRPWESPLHF	TGTGCCAGCAGACCATGGGAATCACCCCTCCACTTT
-	TRBJ1-1	-	16	TRBV5-1	CASSLSAGVLNTEAFF	TGCGCCAGCAGCTTGAGCGCAGGCGTTTTGAACACTGAAGCTTTCTTT
-	TRBJ2-7	-	15	TRBV12-3/TRBV12-4	CASSPQPGRGHEQYF	TGTGCCAGCAGTCCCCAACCCGGGAGAGGCCACGAGCAGTACTTC
many	TRBJ2-7	-	12	TRBV29-1	CSVDGSRREQYF	TGCAGCGTTGACGGGTCGAGGCGAGAGCAGTACTTC
few	TRBJ1-4	-	14	TRBV5-1	CASCSGTVNEKLFF	TGCGCCAGCTGCAGCGGGACGGTGAATGAAAAACTGTTTTTT
many	TRBJ1-2	-	14	TRBV12-3/TRBV12-4	CASSLGPLLEGYTF	TGTGCCAGCAGCCTAGGACCGCTACTTGAGGGCTACACCTTC
-	TRBJ1-5	-	14	TRBV5-1	CASSLQGPAQPQHF	TGCGCCAGCAGCTTGCAGGGGCCAGCCCAGCCCCAGCATTTT
few	TRBJ2-2	-	18	TRBV5-1	CASSLTGIGGPNTGELFF	TGCGCCAGCAGCTTGACCGGAATCGGGGGGCCGAACACCGGGGAGCTGTTTTTT
-	TRBJ1-5	TRBD1	18	TRBV15	CATSREPGQGIRNQPQHF	TGTGCCACCAGCAGGGAGCCGGGACAGGGGATCAGGAATCAGCCCCAGCATTTT
-	TRBJ1-3	TRBD1	16	TRBV5-1	CASSLRQGAAGNTIYF	TGCGCCAGCAGCTTACGACAGGGGGCTGCTGGAAACACCATATATTTT
few	TRBJ1-5	TRBD1	15	TRBV5-6	CASSLDRGLSQPQHF	TGTGCCAGCAGCCTGGACAGGGGGCTGAGTCAGCCCCAGCATTTT
many	TRBJ1-5	-	11	TRBV2	CASSVTQPQHF	TGTGCCAGCAGTGTCACCCAGCCCCAGCATTTT
-	TRBJ2-7	-	11	TRBV20-1	CSARKGGEQYF	TGCAGTGCTAGAAAGGGGGGCGAGCAGTACTTC
many	TRBJ2-7	TRBD1	12	TRBV11-2	CASSRTGSEQYF	TGTGCCAGCAGCAGGACAGGGTCCGAGCAGTACTTC
few	TRBJ1-1	-	14	TRBV29-1	CSAGQGVMNTEAFF	TGCAGCGCCGGCCAAGGGGTCATGAACACTGAAGCTTTCTTT
many	TRBJ2-2	-	12	TRBV5-8	CASNTDTGELFF	TGTGCCAGCAACACTGACACCGGGGAGCTGTTTTTT
-	TRBJ2-2	TRBD2	14	TRBV10-3	CAISGGGDTGELFF	TGTGCCATCAGTGGGGGGGGAGACACCGGGGAGCTGTTTTTT
-	TRBJ2-7	TRBD2	16	TRBV7-2	CASSSGDLGLAGGQYF	TGTGCCAGCAGCTCGGGGGACTTGGGACTAGCGGGAGGGCAGTACTTC